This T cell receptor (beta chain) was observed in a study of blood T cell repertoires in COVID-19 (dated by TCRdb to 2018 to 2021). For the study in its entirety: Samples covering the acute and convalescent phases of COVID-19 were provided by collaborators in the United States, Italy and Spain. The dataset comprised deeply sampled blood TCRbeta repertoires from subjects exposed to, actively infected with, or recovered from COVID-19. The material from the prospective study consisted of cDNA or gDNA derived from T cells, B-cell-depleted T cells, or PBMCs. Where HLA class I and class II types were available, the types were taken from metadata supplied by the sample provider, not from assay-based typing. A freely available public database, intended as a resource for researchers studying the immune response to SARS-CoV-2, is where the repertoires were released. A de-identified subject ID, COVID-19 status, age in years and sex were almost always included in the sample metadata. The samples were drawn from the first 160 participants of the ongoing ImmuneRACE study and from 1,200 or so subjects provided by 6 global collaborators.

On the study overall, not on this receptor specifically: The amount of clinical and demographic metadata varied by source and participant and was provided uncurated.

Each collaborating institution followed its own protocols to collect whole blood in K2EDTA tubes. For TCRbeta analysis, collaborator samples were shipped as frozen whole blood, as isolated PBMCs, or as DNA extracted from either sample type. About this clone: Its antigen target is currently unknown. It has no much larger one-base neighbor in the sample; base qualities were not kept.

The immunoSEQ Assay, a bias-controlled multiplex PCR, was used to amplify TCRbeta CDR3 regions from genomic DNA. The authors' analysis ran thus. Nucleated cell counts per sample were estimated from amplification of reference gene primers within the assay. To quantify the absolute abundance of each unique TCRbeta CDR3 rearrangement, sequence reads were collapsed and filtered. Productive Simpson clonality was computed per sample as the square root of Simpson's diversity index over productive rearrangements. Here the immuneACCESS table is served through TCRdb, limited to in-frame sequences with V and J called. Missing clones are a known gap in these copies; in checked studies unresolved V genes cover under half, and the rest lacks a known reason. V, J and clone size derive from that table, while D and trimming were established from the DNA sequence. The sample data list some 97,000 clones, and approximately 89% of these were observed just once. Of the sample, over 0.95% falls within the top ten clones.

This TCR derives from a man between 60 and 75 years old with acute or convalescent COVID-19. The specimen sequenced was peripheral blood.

The DNA reads TGTGCCAGCAGCCTCCCGGGGTACAATGAGCAGTTCTTC. It translates as CASSLPGYNEQFF. Rearrangement joined TRBV3-1 (or the pseudogene TRBV3-2) to TRBJ2-1; the D gene is perhaps TRBD2, on 5 matching bases. A distance of 8 bases separates the germline ends of V and J, which lose 4 bases and 4 bases respectively. Looking up the germline V gene (reference sequence) yields CDR1 LGHDT and CDR2 YNNKEL. The CDR3 goes from the cysteine to the phenylalanine over 13 residues. The CDR3 DNA has 39 bases and is translated from base 1.